Below are 22 T cell receptor beta chains sequenced from a single sample in a study of blood T cells in healthy people across ages. Together with a sample-barcoded 5' primer, a J-beta primer mix was included in a second PCR lasting roughly 6 to 12 cycles. TCRdb redid the calling of the 5' RACE reads with MiXCR, one entry per CDR3 protein. The sample consists of about 800,000 distinct CDR3 sequences, roughly 60% of them appearing once. Sequencing used blood. These receptors were collected from a man under 40 in good health.

The chain couples TRBV7-2 to TRBJ2-3, with unresolved D. The CDR3 has 11 residues. Germline V gene lookup returns CDR1 SGHTA and CDR2 FQGNSA. Trimming pared 7 bases from V and 6 bases from J, leaving 8 bases between. DNA of the CDR3: TGTGCCAGCACCGCCGGGGATACGCAGTATTTT. This codes for CASTAGDTQYF.

This chain links TRBV27 with TRBJ2-3; 9 bases are a match to TRBD1. This CDR3 contains 18 residues. V lost 4 bases to trimming and J lost 2 bases; unmatched junction nucleotides: 13. Germline lookup yields CDR1 MNHEY and CDR2 SMNVEV (reference sequence). CDR3 DNA sequence: TGTGCCAGCAGTTCCCAACCTCCTCGGACAGGGGACACAGATACGCAGTATTTT. Its protein product is CASSSQPPRTGDTDTQYF.

CDR3 protein: CASSQEQGPYGYTF. The CDR3 nucleotides are TGTGCCAGCAGCCAAGAACAGGGACCCTATGGCTACACCTTC. The chain joins TRBV4-2 to TRBJ1-2, with D possibly TRBD1 on 6 matching bases. CDR1 LGHNA and CDR2 YNFKEQ come from the germline V gene. The CDR3 is made up of 14 amino acids. The germline V and J ends were trimmed by 0 bases and 4 bases, with 9 bases remaining between them.

This clonotype has only a few counts. CDR3 sequence: CASSQLVGQLLYGYTF. CDR3 DNA sequence: TGTGCCAGCAGCCAACTTGTGGGACAACTTCTCTATGGCTACACCTTC. This chain links TRBV4-2 with TRBJ1-2; tentative D call: TRBD1 (6 bases). V lost 2 bases and J 4 bases, leaving 17 bases between the germline ends. This CDR3 is 16 amino acids long. Germline V gene data show CDR1 as LGHNA and CDR2 as YNFKEQ.

The chain joins TRBV20-1 to TRBJ2-5; perhaps D is TRBD1 or TRBD2 (5 bases each). CDR1 is DFQATT and CDR2 is SNEGSKA in the germline V gene (reference sequence). The CDR3 spans 14 residues. V gave up 6 bases and J gave up 5 bases, with 19 bases separating them. Here the CDR3 reads CSATVPGPGETQYF. The CDR3 DNA reads as TGCAGTGCCACGGTACCGGGGCCGGGTGAGACCCAGTACTTC.

This clonotype was observed a few times. The chain has TRBV20-1 and TRBJ2-7; possibly TRBD1 for D (6 bases). Trimming took 4 bases from V and 2 from J, leaving 12 bases between them. CDR1 and CDR2 from the germline V gene are DFQATT and SNEGSKA (reference sequence). The CDR3 runs 13 residues. CDR3 residues: CSANRDNTYEQYF. Here the CDR3 DNA reads TGCAGTGCTAACCGGGACAACACCTACGAGCAGTACTTC.

The DNA of the CDR3 is TGTGCCAGCACTTCGGGACCGGGTTACGGTGGCCAGTACTTC. This gives the protein CASTSGPGYGGQYF. The V and J genes are TRBV12-3 or TRBV12-4 and TRBJ2-7, with D perhaps assigned TRBD1 or TRBD2 (5 bases each). The CDR3 has 14 amino acids. V was shortened by 7 bases and J by 10 bases, with 23 bases between the two germline ends.

The rearrangement links TRBV5-6 to TRBJ2-3; TRBD2 matches at 10 bases. In germline, CDR1 is SGHDT, CDR2 YYEEEE. CDR3 length: 17 amino acids. J was trimmed by 0 bases and V by 2 bases; bases with no gene match: 6. The CDR3 bases are TGTGCCAGCAGCTTAACCGGGACTAGCGTAAGCACAGATACGCAGTATTTT. Encoded protein: CASSLTGTSVSTDTQYF. The full variable domain, its missing parts supplied by reference TRBV5-6 and TRBJ2-3, is DAGVTQSPTHLIKTRGQQVTLRCSPKSGHDTVSWYQQALGQGPQFIFQYYEEEERQRGNFPDRFSGHQFPNYSSELNVNALLLGDSALYLCASSLTGTSVSTDTQYFGPGTRLTVL.

The CDR3: CASTFSDTQYF. The CDR3 region has the DNA TGTGCCAGCACCTTTTCAGATACGCAGTATTTT. The chain combines TRBV12-3 or TRBV12-4 with TRBJ2-3; D is unclear. There are 11 residues in the CDR3. V gave up 7 bases and J gave up 4 bases, with 6 bases separating them.

The chain recombines TRBV20-1 with TRBJ2-7; D gene uncertain. The germline V gene encodes CDR1 DFQATT and CDR2 SNEGSKA (reference sequence). The CDR3 totals 11 residues. Between the trimmed V and J ends, which lost 6 bases and 4 bases, there was a span of 10 bases. DNA of the CDR3: TGCAGTGCCCAGCTACCTTACGAGCAGTACTTC. Amino acid sequence: CSAQLPYEQYF.

This clonotype was detected only a few times. This sequence joins TRBV6-2 or TRBV6-3 and TRBJ2-4; perhaps TRBD1 as D (5 bases). Germline V gives CDR1 MNHEY, CDR2 SVGEGT. Trimming cost V 5 bases and J 0 bases, with 11 bases left between them. This CDR3 comprises 15 residues. CDR3 sequence (DNA): TGTGCCAGCAGTAAACAGGTCTTAGCCAAAAACATTCAGTACTTC. It specifies CASSKQVLAKNIQYF.

The chain uses TRBV4-3 and TRBJ2-7, with 7 bases that match TRBD2. The CDR3 length is 15 residues. With 0 bases clipped from V and 10 bases from J, the junction kept 12 bases outside the gene matches. CDR1 and CDR2 from the germline V gene are LGHNA and YSLEER. CDR3 DNA: TGCGCCAGCAGCCAAGATTATGGTAGCGGGTCTACCCAGTACTTC. Protein sequence: CASSQDYGSGSTQYF.

This clonotype has more than one count but fewer than ten. The chain joins TRBV27 to TRBJ2-7, with 9 bases aligning to TRBD1. Trimming removed 8 bases from V and 4 bases from J; junction bases left unmatched: 0. The CDR3 covers 11 residues. Germline assignment: CDR1 MNHEY and CDR2 SMNVEV (reference sequence). The CDR3 coding sequence is TGTGCCAGCGGGACAGGGTACGAGCAGTACTTC. Protein product: CASGTGYEQYF.

This chain joins TRBV6-6 and TRBJ2-3; D unresolved. Germline assignment: CDR1 MNHNY and CDR2 SVGAGI (reference sequence). Trimming stripped 8 bases from V and 7 bases from J, with 13 bases between. The CDR3 has 12 residues. This CDR3 reads CASSYSENTQYF. CDR3 sequence (DNA): TGTGCCAGCTCCTATTCAGAAAATACGCAGTATTTT.

This clonotype was seen only a few times. The gene calls are TRBV27 and TRBJ2-7; no definite D call. Looked up from germline, CDR1 is MNHEY and CDR2 is SMNVEV (reference sequence). The CDR3 loop spans 10 amino acids. V dropped 3 bases and J dropped 7 bases, with 4 bases sitting between them. CDR3 amino acids: CASSLWEQYF. CDR3 nucleotide sequence: TGTGCCAGCAGTTTGTGGGAGCAGTACTTC.

The gene calls are TRBV2 and TRBJ2-3; TRBD1 aligns across 8 bases. CDR3 length: 15 amino acids. The trim removed 7 bases at V and 0 bases at J, leaving 6 bases unmatched. Germline V gene sequence: CDR1 SNHLY, CDR2 FYNNEI. This CDR3 is CASNGGTGSTDTQYF. CDR3 DNA sequence: TGTGCCAGCAATGGCGGGACAGGTAGCACAGATACGCAGTATTTT.

This chain uses TRBV11-1 with TRBJ2-6; 10 positions agree with TRBD1. The CDR3 is made up of 18 amino acids. J lost 3 bases, V lost 3 bases, and 8 bases had no gene match. The V gene's germline CDR1 is SGHAT and CDR2 FQDESV (reference sequence). This chain's CDR3 is CASSFPGQGRDGANVLTF. CDR3 DNA sequence: TGTGCCAGCAGCTTCCCGGGACAGGGGCGTGATGGGGCCAACGTCCTGACTTTC.

This clonotype came up a few times. This chain links TRBV6-2 or TRBV6-3 with TRBJ2-6; 8 bases align to TRBD1. With V trimmed by 10 bases and J by 2 bases, 13 bases remained unmatched. The CDR3 loop spans 17 amino acids. Germline CDR1 and CDR2: MNHEY and SVGEGT. CDR3 sequence reads: CAIGQGKVMAGANVLTF. The CDR3 nucleotides are TGTGCCATTGGACAGGGAAAGGTAATGGCTGGGGCCAACGTCCTGACTTTC.

This clonotype occurred a few times. J is TRBJ2-7 and V is TRBV29-1, with TRBD2 as a possible D gene (6 bases). Trimming shortened V by 6 bases and J by 6 bases, and 18 bases separated the two germline ends. The germline gives CDR1 SQVTM, CDR2 ANQGSEA. This CDR3 is built from 13 residues. The chain's CDR3 is CSVATQGGGEQYF. The CDR3 DNA is TGCAGCGTCGCTACTCAGGGAGGTGGCGAGCAGTACTTC.

The chain recombines TRBV25-1 with TRBJ1-6; 9 nucleotides match TRBD1. J was trimmed by 17 bases and V by 2 bases; bases with no gene match: 4. The germline V gene has CDR1 MGHDK and CDR2 SYGVNS. This CDR3 contains 12 residues. Written as DNA, the CDR3 is TGTGCCAGCAGTGAAGGGGACAGGGAATTCCACTTT. This codes for CASSEGDREFHF.

The rearrangement links TRBV20-1 to TRBJ2-1; a possible D gene is TRBD2 (6 bases). Trimming took off 3 bases at V and 6 bases at J, with 18 bases between the two ends. This CDR3 is built from 15 residues. Germline CDR1 and CDR2: DFQATT and SNEGSKA (reference sequence). The CDR3 DNA is TGCAGTGCTAGTGACTACCGGGGAGGTGGCAATGAGCAGTTCTTC. This sequence encodes CSASDYRGGGNEQFF.

The chain employs TRBV12-3 or TRBV12-4 and TRBJ2-1; 10 nucleotides agree with TRBD2. Trimming at V came to 11 bases and at J to 5 bases, leaving 3 bases not matched to a gene. The CDR3 is made up of 12 amino acids. The CDR3 bases are TGTGCCGGGACTAGCGCAAACAATGAGCAGTTCTTC. It codes for CAGTSANNEQFF.